This TCR beta chain emerged from a study of Graves' ophthalmopathy and Graves' hyperthyroidism. Of note for this clonotype: Relative to the germline gene, one junction end is altered; a read error may explain this.

Germline V gene data show CDR1 as SGDLS and CDR2 as YYNGEE. This CDR3 is 15 amino acids long. RNA transcripts yielded amplified TCR beta CDR3 regions. Second-round multiplex PCR followed a first-round RT-PCR using HTBI primers. TCRdb re-derived calls from the multiplex PCR reads in MiXCR, one entry per CDR3 protein. Among about 240,000 distinct CDR3 sequences listed, around 45% were seen once. Every ophthalmopathy donor presented moderate-to-severe activity, CAS ≥3, NOSPECS ≥4 and duration under 3 months. The PBMC fraction was derived from 9 to 10 ml of fresh peripheral blood. The chain joins TRBV9 to TRBJ1-4, with 9 bases matching TRBD1. This receptor was obtained from an adult man with Graves' ophthalmopathy. Sequencing input: peripheral blood. The CDR3 bases are TGCGCCAGCAGCTTGGGGGACAGGGAAGGAGAAAAACTGTTTTTT. It yields the protein CASSLGDREGEKLFF. The full variable domain, in which reference TRBV9 and TRBJ1-4 provide the parts outside the CDR3, is DSGVTQTPKHLITATGQRVTLRCSPRSGDLSVYWYQQSLDQGLQFLIQYYNGEERAKGNILERFSAQQFPDLHSELNLSSLELGDSALYFCASSLGDREGEKLFFGSGTQLSVL.